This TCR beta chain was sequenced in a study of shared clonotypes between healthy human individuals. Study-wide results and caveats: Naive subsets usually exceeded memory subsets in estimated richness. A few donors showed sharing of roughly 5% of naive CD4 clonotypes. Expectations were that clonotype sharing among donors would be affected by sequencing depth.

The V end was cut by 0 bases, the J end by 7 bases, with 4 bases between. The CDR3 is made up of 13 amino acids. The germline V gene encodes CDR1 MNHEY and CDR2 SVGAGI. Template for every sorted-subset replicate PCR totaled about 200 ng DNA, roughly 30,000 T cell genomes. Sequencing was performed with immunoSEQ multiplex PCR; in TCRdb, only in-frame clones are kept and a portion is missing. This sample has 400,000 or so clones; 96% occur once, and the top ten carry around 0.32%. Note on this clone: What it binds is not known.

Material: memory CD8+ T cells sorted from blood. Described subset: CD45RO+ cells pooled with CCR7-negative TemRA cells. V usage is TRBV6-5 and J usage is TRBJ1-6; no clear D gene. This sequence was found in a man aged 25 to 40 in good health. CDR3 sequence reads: CASSYSINSPLHF. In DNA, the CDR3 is TGTGCCAGCAGTTACTCTATCAATTCACCCCTCCACTTT.